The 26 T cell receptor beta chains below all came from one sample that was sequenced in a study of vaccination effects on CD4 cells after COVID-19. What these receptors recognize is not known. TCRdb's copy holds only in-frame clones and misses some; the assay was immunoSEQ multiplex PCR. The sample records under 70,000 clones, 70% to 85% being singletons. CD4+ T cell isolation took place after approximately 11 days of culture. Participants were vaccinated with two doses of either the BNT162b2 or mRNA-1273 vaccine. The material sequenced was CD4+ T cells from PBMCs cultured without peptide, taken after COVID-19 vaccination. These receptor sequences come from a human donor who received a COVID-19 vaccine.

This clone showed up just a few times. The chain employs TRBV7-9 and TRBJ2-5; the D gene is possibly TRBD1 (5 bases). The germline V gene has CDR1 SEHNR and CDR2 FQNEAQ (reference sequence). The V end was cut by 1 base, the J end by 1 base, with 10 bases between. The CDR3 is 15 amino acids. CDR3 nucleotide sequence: TGTGCCAGCAGCTTAGTTCAGGGCCCCCAAGAGACCCAGTACTTC. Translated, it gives CASSLVQGPQETQYF.

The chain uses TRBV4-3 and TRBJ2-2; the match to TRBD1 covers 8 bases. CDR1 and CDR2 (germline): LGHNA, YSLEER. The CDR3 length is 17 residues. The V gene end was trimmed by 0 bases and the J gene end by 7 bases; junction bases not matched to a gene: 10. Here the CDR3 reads CASSQEAGGINSGELFF. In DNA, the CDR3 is TGCGCCAGCAGCCAAGAGGCAGGGGGCATTAATAGCGGGGAGCTGTTTTTT.

This CDR3 is CAAAEASTDTQYF. CDR3 coding DNA: TGTGCCGCCGCCGAGGCCAGCACAGATACGCAGTATTTT. The V gene is TRBV19, the J gene TRBJ2-3, with unresolved D. This CDR3 spans 13 amino acids. CDR1 and CDR2 (germline): LNHDA, SQIVND (reference sequence). V shed 11 bases and J shed 0 bases, with 12 bases lying between them.

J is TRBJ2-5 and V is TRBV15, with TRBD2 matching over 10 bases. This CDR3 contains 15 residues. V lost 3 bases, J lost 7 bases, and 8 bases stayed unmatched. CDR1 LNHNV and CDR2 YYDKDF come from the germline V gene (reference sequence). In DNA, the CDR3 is TGTGCCACCAGCAGCACCGGGACTAGCGTGGGGACCCAGTACTTC. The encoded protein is CATSSTGTSVGTQYF.

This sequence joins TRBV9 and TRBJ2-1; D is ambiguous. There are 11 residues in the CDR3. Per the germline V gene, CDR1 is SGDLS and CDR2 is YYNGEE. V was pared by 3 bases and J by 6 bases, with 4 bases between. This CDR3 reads CASSALNEQFF. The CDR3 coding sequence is TGTGCCAGCAGCGCTCTCAATGAGCAGTTCTTC. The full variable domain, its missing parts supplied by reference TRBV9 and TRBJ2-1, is DSGVTQTPKHLITATGQRVTLRCSPRSGDLSVYWYQQSLDQGLQFLIQYYNGEERAKGNILERFSAQQFPDLHSELNLSSLELGDSALYFCASSALNEQFFGPGTRLTVL.

CDR3 DNA: TGTGCCAGCAGCTTTCCCGGGAGTAGTGAAAAACTGTTTTTT. It codes for CASSFPGSSEKLFF. The rearrangement uses TRBV7-8 and TRBJ1-4; D gene uncertain. Per the germline V gene, CDR1 is SGHVS and CDR2 is FQNEAQ. Deletions cut 3 bases from V and 7 bases from J, with 12 bases between. This CDR3 spans 14 amino acids. Full variable domain (rest looked up from reference TRBV7-8 and TRBJ1-4): GAGVSQSPRYKVAKRGQDVALRCDPISGHVSLFWYQQALGQGPEFLTYFQNEAQLDKSGLPSDRFFAERPEGSVSTLKIQRTQQEDSAVYLCASSFPGSSEKLFFGSGTQLSVL.

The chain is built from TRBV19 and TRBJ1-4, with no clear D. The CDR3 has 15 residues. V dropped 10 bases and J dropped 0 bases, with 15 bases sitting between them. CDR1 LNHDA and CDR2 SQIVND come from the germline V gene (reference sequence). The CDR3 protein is CATRSGSATNEKLFF. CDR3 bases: TGTGCCACCAGATCGGGGAGTGCAACTAATGAAAAACTGTTTTTT.

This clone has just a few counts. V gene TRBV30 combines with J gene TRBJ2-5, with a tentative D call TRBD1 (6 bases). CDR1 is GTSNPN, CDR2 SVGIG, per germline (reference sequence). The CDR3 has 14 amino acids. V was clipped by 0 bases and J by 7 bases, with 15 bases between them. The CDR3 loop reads CAWSVHGGRGTQYF. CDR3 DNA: TGTGCCTGGAGTGTACATGGGGGCCGGGGGACCCAGTACTTC.

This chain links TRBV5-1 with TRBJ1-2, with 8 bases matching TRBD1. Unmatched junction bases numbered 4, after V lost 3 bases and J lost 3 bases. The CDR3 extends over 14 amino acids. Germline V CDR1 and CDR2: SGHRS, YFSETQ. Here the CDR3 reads CASSSGGADYGYTF. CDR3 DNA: TGCGCCAGCAGCTCAGGGGGCGCTGACTATGGCTACACCTTC.

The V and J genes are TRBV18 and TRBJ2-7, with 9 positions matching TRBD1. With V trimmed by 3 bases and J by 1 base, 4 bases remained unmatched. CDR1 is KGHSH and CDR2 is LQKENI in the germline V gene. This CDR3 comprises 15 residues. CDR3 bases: TGTGCCAGCTCACCCGGGACAGGGTCGTCCTACGAGCAGTACGTC. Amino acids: CASSPGTGSSYEQYV.

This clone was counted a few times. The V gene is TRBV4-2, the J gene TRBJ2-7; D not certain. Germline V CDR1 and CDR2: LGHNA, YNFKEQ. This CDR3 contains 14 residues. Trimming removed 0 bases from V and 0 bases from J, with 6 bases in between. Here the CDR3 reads CASSQEKDSYEQYV. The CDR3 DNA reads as TGTGCCAGCAGCCAAGAGAAGGACTCCTACGAGCAGTACGTC.

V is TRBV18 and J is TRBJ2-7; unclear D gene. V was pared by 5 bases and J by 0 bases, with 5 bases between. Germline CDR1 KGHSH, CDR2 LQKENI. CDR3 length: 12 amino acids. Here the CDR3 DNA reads TGTGCCAGCTCATCAAGCTCCTACGAGCAGTACGTC. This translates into CASSSSSYEQYV.

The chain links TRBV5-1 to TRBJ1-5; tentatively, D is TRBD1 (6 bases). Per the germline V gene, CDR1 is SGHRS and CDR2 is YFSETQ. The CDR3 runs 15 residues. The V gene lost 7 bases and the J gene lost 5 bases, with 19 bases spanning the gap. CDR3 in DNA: TGCGCCAGCTCCCAAACAGGGAATCGAGATCAGCCCCAGCATTTT. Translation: CASSQTGNRDQPQHF.

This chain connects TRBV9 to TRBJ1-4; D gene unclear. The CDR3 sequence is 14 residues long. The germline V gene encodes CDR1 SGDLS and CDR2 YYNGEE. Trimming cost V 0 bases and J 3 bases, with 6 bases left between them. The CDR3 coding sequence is TGTGCCAGCAGCGTAGGGGGTGCTAATGAAAAACTGTTTTTT. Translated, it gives CASSVGGANEKLFF.

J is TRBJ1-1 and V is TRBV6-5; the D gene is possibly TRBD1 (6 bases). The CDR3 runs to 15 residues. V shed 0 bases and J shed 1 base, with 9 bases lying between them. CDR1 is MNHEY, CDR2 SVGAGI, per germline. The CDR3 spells CASSYSNRANTEAFF. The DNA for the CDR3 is TGTGCCAGCAGTTACTCGAACAGGGCGAACACTGAAGCTTTCTTT.

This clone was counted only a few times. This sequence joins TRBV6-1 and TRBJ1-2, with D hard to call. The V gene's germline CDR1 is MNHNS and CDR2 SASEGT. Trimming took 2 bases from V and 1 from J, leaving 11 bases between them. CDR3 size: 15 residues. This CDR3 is CASSESIDNNYGYTF. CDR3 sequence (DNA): TGTGCCAGCAGTGAATCCATTGACAATAACTATGGCTACACCTTC.

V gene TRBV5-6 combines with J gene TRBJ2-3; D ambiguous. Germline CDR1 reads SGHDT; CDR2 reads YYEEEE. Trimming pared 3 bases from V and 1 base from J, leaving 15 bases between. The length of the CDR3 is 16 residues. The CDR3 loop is CASSSRRHRGTDTQYF. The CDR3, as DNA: TGTGCCAGCAGCTCGCGACGACACCGCGGCACAGATACGCAGTATTTT.

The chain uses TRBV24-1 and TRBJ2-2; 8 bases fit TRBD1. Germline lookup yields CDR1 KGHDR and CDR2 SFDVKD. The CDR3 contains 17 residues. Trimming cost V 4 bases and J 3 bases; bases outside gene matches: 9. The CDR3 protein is CATSEAPGQVDTGELFF. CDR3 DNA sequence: TGTGCCACCAGTGAAGCTCCGGGACAGGTCGACACCGGGGAGCTGTTTTTT.

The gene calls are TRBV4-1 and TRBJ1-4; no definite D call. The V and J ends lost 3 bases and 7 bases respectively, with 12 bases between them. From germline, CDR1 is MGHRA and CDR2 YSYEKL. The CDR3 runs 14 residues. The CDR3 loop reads CASSQGGLPEKLFF. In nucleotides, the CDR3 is TGCGCCAGCAGCCAGGGTGGACTGCCTGAAAAACTGTTTTTT.

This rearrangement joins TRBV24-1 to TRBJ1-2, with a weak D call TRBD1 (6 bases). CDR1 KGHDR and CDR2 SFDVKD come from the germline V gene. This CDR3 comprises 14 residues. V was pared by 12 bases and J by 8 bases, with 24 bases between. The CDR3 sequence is CAPKASIQGEGYTF. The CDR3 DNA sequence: TGTGCCCCGAAAGCCTCTATACAGGGTGAAGGCTACACCTTC.

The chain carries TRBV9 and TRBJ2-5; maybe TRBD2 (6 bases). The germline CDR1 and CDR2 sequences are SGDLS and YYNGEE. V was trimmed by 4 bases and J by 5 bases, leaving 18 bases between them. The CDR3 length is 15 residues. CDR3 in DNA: TGTGCCAGCAGCCCCGGAGGAGGGGTGATTGAGACCCAGTACTTC. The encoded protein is CASSPGGGVIETQYF.

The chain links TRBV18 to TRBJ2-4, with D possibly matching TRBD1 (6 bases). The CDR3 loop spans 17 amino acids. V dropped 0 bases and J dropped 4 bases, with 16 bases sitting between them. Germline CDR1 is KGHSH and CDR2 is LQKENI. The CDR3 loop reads CASSPPTTKDSKNIQYF. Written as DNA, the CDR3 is TGTGCCAGCTCACCACCGACTACGAAGGACAGTAAAAACATTCAGTACTTC.

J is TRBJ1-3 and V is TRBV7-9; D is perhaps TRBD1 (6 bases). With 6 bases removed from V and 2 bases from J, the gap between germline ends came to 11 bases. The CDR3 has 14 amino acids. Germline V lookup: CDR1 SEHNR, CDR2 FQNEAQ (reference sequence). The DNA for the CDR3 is TGTGCCAGCAGGTCACAGGGTCCTGGAAACACCATATATTTT. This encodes CASRSQGPGNTIYF.

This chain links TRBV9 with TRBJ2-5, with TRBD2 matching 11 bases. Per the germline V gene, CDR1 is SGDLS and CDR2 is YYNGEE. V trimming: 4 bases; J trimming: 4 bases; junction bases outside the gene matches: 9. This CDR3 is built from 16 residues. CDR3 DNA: TGTGCCAGCAGCTCAAAGAATACTAGCGGGGGAGAGACCCAGTACTTC. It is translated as CASSSKNTSGGETQYF. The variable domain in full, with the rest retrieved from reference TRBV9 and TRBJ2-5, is DSGVTQTPKHLITATGQRVTLRCSPRSGDLSVYWYQQSLDQGLQFLIQYYNGEERAKGNILERFSAQQFPDLHSELNLSSLELGDSALYFCASSSKNTSGGETQYFGPGTRLLVL.

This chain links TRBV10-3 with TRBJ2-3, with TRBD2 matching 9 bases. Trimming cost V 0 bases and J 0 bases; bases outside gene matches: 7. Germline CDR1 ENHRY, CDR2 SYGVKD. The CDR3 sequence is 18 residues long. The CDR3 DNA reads TGTGCCATCAGTGAGTCGTTTTTAGCGGGGGCCAGCACAGATACGCAGTATTTT. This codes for CAISESFLAGASTDTQYF.

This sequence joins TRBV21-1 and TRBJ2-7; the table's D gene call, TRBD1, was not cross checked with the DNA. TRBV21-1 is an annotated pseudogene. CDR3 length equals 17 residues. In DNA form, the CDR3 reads TGTGCCAGCAGCAAAAGCAACCTACTGACAGCCACCTACGAGCAGTACGTC. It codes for CASSKSNLLTATYEQYV.